This T cell receptor (beta chain) was profiled in a study of cytomegalovirus exposure and HLA in healthy donors. Study results and limitations: The investigators catalogued 164 TCR beta chains as cytomegalovirus-associated. A few chains tied to CMV proved CMV antigen-specific in vitro.

To note about this clone: Its antigen is still unknown.

The CDR3 runs 16 residues. Germline V lookup: CDR1 SGHRS, CDR2 YFSETQ. Germline trimming cut 5 bases from V and 5 bases from J; bases unmatched to any gene: 12. Primers: 60 Vbeta forward and 13 Jbeta reverse. Method: immunoSEQ multiplex PCR; TCRdb's copy keeps in-frame clones and lacks some. In the table there are approximately 150,000 clones, roughly 80% of which are singletons. The source material was PBMCs. The source of this sequence is a man aged 25 to 40 in good health and CMV-seropositive. V and J are TRBV5-1 and TRBJ2-3; 9 nucleotides match TRBD2. CDR3 nucleotides: TGCGCCAGCAGTCCGATAGCGGGAGTCAGAGGAGATACGCAGTATTTT. It codes for CASSPIAGVRGDTQYF.